The 26 T cell receptor beta chains below all came from one sample that was sequenced in a study of T cell therapy after organ transplantation. Time point defined: 20-29 weeks after completion of therapy. Antigens for these TCRs are unknown. Clones were read by immunoSEQ multiplex PCR, and TCRdb kept only the in-frame ones, dropping some. The table includes about 20,000 clones, around 84% detected once. Source: CD8+ T cells from blood, taken after autologous CMV-specific T cell therapy. The receptors were sampled from a human patient who had received a solid organ transplant and had CMV disease. Certain T cells may be donor cells from the graft.

The rearrangement joins TRBV7-6 to TRBJ1-1; tentative D call: TRBD1 (5 bases). V gave up 5 bases and J gave up 1 base, with 11 bases separating them. Per the germline V gene, CDR1 is SGHVS and CDR2 is FNYEAQ. This CDR3 has 14 amino acids. The CDR3 coding sequence is TGTGCCAGCAGCCTTACCCAGGGGAACACTGAAGCTTTCTTT. Its protein is CASSLTQGNTEAFF.

The V call is TRBV7-3, the J call TRBJ2-1; the match to TRBD2 covers 7 bases. Germline lookup yields CDR1 SGHTA and CDR2 FQGTGA. With V trimmed by 0 bases and J by 2 bases, 1 base remained unmatched. The CDR3 extends over 15 amino acids. The CDR3 bases are TGTGCCAGCAGCTTAACCCTAGCGGCCTACAATGAGCAGTTCTTC. Amino acids: CASSLTLAAYNEQFF.

The rearrangement uses TRBV19 and TRBJ2-7, with D perhaps matching TRBD2 (5 bases). The length of the CDR3 is 14 residues. Germline loops: CDR1 LNHDA, CDR2 SQIVND (reference sequence). The ends were cut back, 3 bases at V and 4 bases at J, with 13 bases in the middle. CDR3 sequence: CASSMGEGWYEQYF. DNA for the CDR3: TGTGCCAGTAGTATGGGAGAGGGTTGGTACGAGCAGTACTTC.

The gene calls are TRBV5-1 and TRBJ2-3; D gene uncertain. CDR1 is SGHRS and CDR2 is YFSETQ in the germline V gene. The CDR3 is 13 residues long. Trimming left V 4 bases short and J 8 bases short, with 14 bases between. The CDR3 DNA reads TGCGCCAGCAGCAACGGACCCGACGGTACGCAGTATTTT. This encodes CASSNGPDGTQYF.

The rearrangement links TRBV19 to TRBJ2-3, with 7 positions matching TRBD2. With V trimmed by 5 bases and J by 3 bases, 5 bases remained unmatched. The CDR3 runs to 14 residues. Germline V gene data show CDR1 as LNHDA and CDR2 as SQIVND (reference sequence). The DNA for the CDR3 is TGTGCCAGTAGTTGGGGGGGACGTACAGATACGCAGTATTTT. This codes for CASSWGGRTDTQYF.

This clone was recorded once. The CDR3 nucleotides read TGTGCCAGCAGTTTAAGTGAAAACGAGCAGTACTTC. It codes for CASSLSENEQYF. V usage is TRBV28 and J usage is TRBJ2-7, with unresolved D. Trimming stripped 2 bases from V and 5 bases from J, with 7 bases between. CDR3 length equals 12 residues. Germline lookup yields CDR1 MDHEN and CDR2 SYDVKM.

This sequence joins TRBV28 and TRBJ1-1; the D is unclear. V shed 6 bases and J shed 11 bases, with 19 bases lying between them. CDR1 and CDR2 from the germline V gene are MDHEN and SYDVKM. This CDR3 has 13 residues. The CDR3 sequence: CASSPMALVGAFF. The DNA for the CDR3 is TGTGCCAGCAGCCCAATGGCCCTGGTAGGCGCTTTCTTT.

DNA for the CDR3: TGTGCCAGCAGTCCGACTAGCGAAGAGACCCAGTACTTC. It translates to CASSPTSEETQYF. V and J are TRBV6-5 and TRBJ2-5; 8 bases match TRBD2. Germline CDR1 reads MNHEY; CDR2 reads SVGAGI. V shed 5 bases and J 3 bases; nucleotides not matched to a gene: 2. The CDR3 has 13 residues.

This clone was picked up one time. The chain links TRBV6-4 to TRBJ2-3; TRBD2 matches 11 bases. Germline values: CDR1 MRHNA, CDR2 SNTAGT. The CDR3 consists of 15 residues. V lost 5 bases and J lost 6; bases outside the gene matches: 7. This CDR3 is CASSQLAGEGDTQYF. The CDR3 bases are TGTGCCAGCAGTCAACTAGCGGGAGAAGGGGATACGCAGTATTTT.

This clone has just one count. J is TRBJ2-2 and V is TRBV20-1, with D tentatively TRBD2 (5 bases). This CDR3 comprises 11 residues. Trimming took 6 bases from V and 7 from J, leaving 9 bases between them. Germline CDR1 DFQATT, CDR2 SNEGSKA (reference sequence). In DNA, the CDR3 is TGCAGTGCGTACGCGGGCGGGGAGCTGTTTTTT. Translated, it gives CSAYAGGELFF.

This chain links TRBV5-4 with TRBJ2-7, with D unresolved. This CDR3 region has 14 residues. From germline, CDR1 is SGHNT and CDR2 YYREEE (reference sequence). The V end lost 0 bases, the J end lost 4 bases, and 11 bases lay between the germline ends. CDR3 sequence reads: CASSLEGKWYEQYF. The DNA of the CDR3 is TGTGCCAGCAGCTTGGAAGGGAAGTGGTACGAGCAGTACTTC.

The rearrangement uses TRBV30 and TRBJ2-1; no definite D call. Germline CDR1 and CDR2: GTSNPN and SVGIG (reference sequence). The V gene lost 0 bases and the J gene lost 5 bases, with 8 bases spanning the gap. CDR3 size: 13 residues. CDR3 DNA: TGTGCCTGGAGTGTAGGCGGTAACAATGAGCAGTTCTTC. Its protein is CAWSVGGNNEQFF.

The V call is TRBV4-1, the J call TRBJ2-1; D is ambiguous. Trimming took 4 bases from V and 7 from J, leaving 8 bases between them. This CDR3 has 12 residues. The germline V gene has CDR1 MGHRA and CDR2 YSYEKL. The CDR3 is CASSPNQNEQFF. CDR3 nucleotide sequence: TGCGCCAGCAGCCCTAATCAGAATGAGCAGTTCTTC.

The chain joins TRBV28 to TRBJ1-5, with D uncertain. The CDR3 consists of 14 residues. V was pared by 11 bases and J by 2 bases, with 16 bases between. Germline values: CDR1 MDHEN, CDR2 SYDVKM. The CDR3 spells CAATREMGNQPQHF. The CDR3 region has the DNA TGTGCCGCCACAAGGGAAATGGGCAATCAGCCCCAGCATTTT.

The V call is TRBV7-9, the J call TRBJ1-3; 7 bases map to TRBD1. The germline gives CDR1 SEHNR, CDR2 FQNEAQ (reference sequence). V shed 4 bases and J 4 bases; nucleotides not matched to a gene: 10. This CDR3 region has 16 residues. The CDR3 is CASSSPTGTTGNTIYF. For the CDR3, the DNA is TGTGCCAGCAGCTCCCCGACAGGGACGACAGGAAACACCATATATTTT.

The chain has TRBV7-3 and TRBJ2-6, with no clear D. Trimming removed 2 bases at V and 2 bases at J, with 7 bases between. This CDR3 region has 15 residues. CDR1 is SGHTA and CDR2 is FQGTGA in the germline V gene. This CDR3 is CASSLYAPGANVLTF. The CDR3 nucleotides are TGTGCCAGCAGCTTATACGCCCCTGGGGCCAACGTCCTGACTTTC.

This clone showed up just once. The chain has TRBV28 and TRBJ2-2; 7 nucleotides align to TRBD1. CDR3 size: 15 residues. V shed 3 bases and J 7 bases; nucleotides not matched to a gene: 8. Germline loops: CDR1 MDHEN, CDR2 SYDVKM. As DNA, the CDR3 is TGTGCCAGCAGTTTCCCGGGACAGACGGTCGGGGAGCTGTTTTTT. It yields the protein CASSFPGQTVGELFF. Complete variable domain (other parts from reference TRBV28 and TRBJ2-2): DVKVTQSSRYLVKRTGEKVFLECVQDMDHENMFWYRQDPGLGLRLIYFSYDVKMKEKGDIPEGYSVSREKKERFSLILESASTNQTSMYLCASSFPGQTVGELFFGEGSRLTVL.

This sequence joins TRBV7-6 and TRBJ2-4; either TRBD1 or TRBD2 may fit D (7 bases each). V was clipped by 5 bases and J by 3 bases, with 17 bases between them. The CDR3 has 16 residues. Germline lookup yields CDR1 SGHVS and CDR2 FNYEAQ. CDR3 sequence reads: CASSPWEGAYKNIQYF. The CDR3 DNA sequence: TGTGCCAGCAGCCCTTGGGAGGGGGCCTACAAAAACATTCAGTACTTC.

The rearrangement uses TRBV4-2 and TRBJ2-7, with D possibly called TRBD1 or TRBD2 (6 bases each). The CDR3 extends over 15 amino acids. Germline V gene lookup returns CDR1 LGHNA and CDR2 YNFKEQ. V lost 0 bases, J lost 4 bases, and 13 bases lay in between. CDR3 amino acids: CASSQDWGASYEQYF. In nucleotides, the CDR3 is TGTGCCAGCAGCCAAGATTGGGGGGCTTCGTACGAGCAGTACTTC.

The rearrangement uses TRBV6-6 and TRBJ1-5; TRBD1 aligns across 8 bases. Trimming cost V 8 bases and J 2 bases; bases outside gene matches: 11. The CDR3 totals 16 residues. Germline-derived CDR1 and CDR2 are MNHNY and SVGAGI (reference sequence). The CDR3 DNA follows: TGTGCCAGCCACCCACAGGGGGGGGCAGGCAATCAGCCCCAGCATTTT. Protein: CASHPQGGAGNQPQHF.

The chain employs TRBV4-1 and TRBJ2-5; TRBD2 matches at 7 bases. CDR3 length equals 15 residues. V dropped 4 bases and J dropped 2; count of bases not matched to a gene: 7. Germline assignment: CDR1 MGHRA and CDR2 YSYEKL. The CDR3 loop is CASSPTGTTQETQYF. DNA of the CDR3: TGCGCCAGCAGCCCAACGGGGACTACTCAAGAGACCCAGTACTTC.

The chain is built from TRBV7-2 and TRBJ1-1; TRBD1 is a possible D gene (5 bases). Trimming took off 4 bases at V and 2 bases at J, with 11 bases between the two ends. Germline V gives CDR1 SGHTA, CDR2 FQGNSA. The CDR3 length is 14 residues. The CDR3 protein is CASSSPQGNTEAFF. For the CDR3, the DNA is TGTGCCAGCAGCTCACCCCAGGGAAACACTGAAGCTTTCTTT.

V is TRBV9 and J is TRBJ1-5; unclear D gene. Trimming removed 0 bases at V and 3 bases at J, with 7 bases between. This CDR3 comprises 14 residues. CDR1 is SGDLS, CDR2 YYNGEE, per germline. This CDR3 reads CASSVGVANQPQHF. CDR3 in DNA: TGTGCCAGCAGCGTAGGCGTGGCCAATCAGCCCCAGCATTTT.

V gene TRBV5-6 combines with J gene TRBJ2-2; the match to TRBD2 covers 7 bases. CDR3 length equals 18 residues. CDR1 SGHDT and CDR2 YYEEEE come from the germline V gene. With V trimmed by 5 bases and J by 0 bases, 13 bases remained unmatched. The CDR3 bases are TGTGCCAGCAGTGCCCACGGGACCCGGGGGGCGAACACCGGGGAGCTGTTTTTT. Its protein is CASSAHGTRGANTGELFF.

As regards this clone: The sample contains more than one DNA sequence encoding this CDR3. The rearrangement uses TRBV28 and TRBJ2-7; D might be TRBD1 (5 bases). V was clipped by 6 bases and J by 1 base, with 10 bases between them. CDR1 is MDHEN, CDR2 SYDVKM, per germline. This CDR3 region has 13 residues. Here the CDR3 DNA reads TGTGCCAGCAGCCCTGACAGTTCCTACGAGCAGTACTTC. It translates to CASSPDSSYEQYF.

The DNA for the CDR3 is TGTGCCAGCAGTTACTCGTCAGCAGGACCCTACGAGCAGTACTTC. This translates into CASSYSSAGPYEQYF. This sequence joins TRBV6-6 and TRBJ2-7; D unresolved. The CDR3 spans 15 residues. Per the germline V gene, CDR1 is MNHNY and CDR2 is SVGAGI (reference sequence). Trimming took 0 bases from V and 2 from J, leaving 11 bases between them.